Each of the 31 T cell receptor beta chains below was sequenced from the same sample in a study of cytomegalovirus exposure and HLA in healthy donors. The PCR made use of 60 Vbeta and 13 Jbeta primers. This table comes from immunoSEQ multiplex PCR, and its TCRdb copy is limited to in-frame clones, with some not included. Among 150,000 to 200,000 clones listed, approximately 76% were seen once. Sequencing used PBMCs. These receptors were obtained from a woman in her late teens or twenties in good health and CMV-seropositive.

CDR3 protein: CASSQQGNNEQFF. The CDR3 DNA sequence: TGCGCCAGCAGCCAACAGGGGAACAATGAGCAGTTCTTC. The V call is TRBV5-1, the J call TRBJ2-1; 7 bases line up with TRBD1. V dropped 4 bases and J dropped 5; count of bases not matched to a gene: 3. The germline V gene encodes CDR1 SGHRS and CDR2 YFSETQ. CDR3 length: 13 amino acids.

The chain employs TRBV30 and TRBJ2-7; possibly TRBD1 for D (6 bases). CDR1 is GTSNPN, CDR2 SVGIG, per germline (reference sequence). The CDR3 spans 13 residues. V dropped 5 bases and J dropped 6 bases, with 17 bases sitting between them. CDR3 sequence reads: CAWGEVQGSEQYF. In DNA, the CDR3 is TGTGCCTGGGGTGAGGTACAGGGTTCCGAGCAGTACTTC.

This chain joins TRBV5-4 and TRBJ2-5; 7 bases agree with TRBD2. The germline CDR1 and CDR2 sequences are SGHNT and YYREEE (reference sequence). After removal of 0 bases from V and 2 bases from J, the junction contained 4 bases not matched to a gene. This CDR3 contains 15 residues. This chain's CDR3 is CASSLGPGLQETQYF. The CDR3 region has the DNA TGTGCCAGCAGCTTGGGGCCGGGACTACAAGAGACCCAGTACTTC. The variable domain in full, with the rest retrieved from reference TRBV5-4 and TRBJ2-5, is ETGVTQSPTHLIKTRGQQVTLRCSSQSGHNTVSWYQQALGQGPQFIFQYYREEENGRGNFPPRFSGLQFPNYSSELNVNALELDDSALYLCASSLGPGLQETQYFGPGTRLLVL.

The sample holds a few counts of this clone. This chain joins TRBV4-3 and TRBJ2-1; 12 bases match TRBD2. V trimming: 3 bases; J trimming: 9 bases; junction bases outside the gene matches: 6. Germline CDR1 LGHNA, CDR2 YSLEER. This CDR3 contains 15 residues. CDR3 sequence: CASSQTSGGLLEQFF. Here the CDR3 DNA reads TGCGCCAGCAGCCAGACTAGCGGGGGCCTACTTGAGCAGTTCTTC.

CDR3 coding DNA: TGCGCCAGCAGCTTGGAAACCACAGGGCCCCGACCCTACGAGCAGTACTTC. Its protein product is CASSLETTGPRPYEQYF. The gene calls are TRBV5-1 and TRBJ2-7; D possibly corresponds to TRBD1 (6 bases). V was cut by 0 bases and J by 2 bases, with 18 bases left in between. Germline CDR1 and CDR2: SGHRS and YFSETQ. This CDR3 contains 17 residues.

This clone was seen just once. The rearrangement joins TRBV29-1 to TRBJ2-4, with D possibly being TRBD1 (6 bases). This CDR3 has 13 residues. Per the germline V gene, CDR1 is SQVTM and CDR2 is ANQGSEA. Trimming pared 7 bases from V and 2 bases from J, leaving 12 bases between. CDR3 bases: TGCAGCGCCTTACAGGGAACCAAAAACATTCAGTACTTC. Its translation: CSALQGTKNIQYF.

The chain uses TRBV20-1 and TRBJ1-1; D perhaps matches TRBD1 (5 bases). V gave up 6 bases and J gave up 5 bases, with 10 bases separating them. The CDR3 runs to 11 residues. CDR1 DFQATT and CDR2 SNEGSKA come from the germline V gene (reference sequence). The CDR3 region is CSAMGGTEAFF. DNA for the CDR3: TGCAGTGCAATGGGGGGGACTGAAGCTTTCTTT.

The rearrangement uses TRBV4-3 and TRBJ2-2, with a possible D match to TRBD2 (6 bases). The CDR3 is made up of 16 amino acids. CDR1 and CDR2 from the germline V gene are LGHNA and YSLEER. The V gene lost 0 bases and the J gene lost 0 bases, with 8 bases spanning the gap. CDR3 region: CASSQDWGANTGELFF. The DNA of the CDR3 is TGCGCCAGCAGCCAAGATTGGGGGGCGAACACCGGGGAGCTGTTTTTT.

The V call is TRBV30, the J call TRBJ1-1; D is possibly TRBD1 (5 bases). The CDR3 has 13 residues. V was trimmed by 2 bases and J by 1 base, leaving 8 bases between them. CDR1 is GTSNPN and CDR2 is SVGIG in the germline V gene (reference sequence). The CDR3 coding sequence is TGTGCCTGGAGTTCAGGGCAGAACACTGAAGCTTTCTTT. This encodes CAWSSGQNTEAFF.

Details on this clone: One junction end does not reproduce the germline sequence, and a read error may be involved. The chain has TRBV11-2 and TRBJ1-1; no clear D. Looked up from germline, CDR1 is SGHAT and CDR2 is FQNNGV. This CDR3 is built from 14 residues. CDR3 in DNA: TGTGCCGGCAGCCCCCCGGGGAGGAACACTGAAGCTTTCTTT. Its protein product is CAGSPPGRNTEAFF.

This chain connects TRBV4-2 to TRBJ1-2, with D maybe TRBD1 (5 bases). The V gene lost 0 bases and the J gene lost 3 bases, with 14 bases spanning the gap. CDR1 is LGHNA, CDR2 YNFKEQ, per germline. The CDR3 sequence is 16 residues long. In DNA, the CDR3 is TGTGCCAGCAGCCAAGATCAATCCGGGACTGACTATGGCTACACCTTC. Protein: CASSQDQSGTDYGYTF.

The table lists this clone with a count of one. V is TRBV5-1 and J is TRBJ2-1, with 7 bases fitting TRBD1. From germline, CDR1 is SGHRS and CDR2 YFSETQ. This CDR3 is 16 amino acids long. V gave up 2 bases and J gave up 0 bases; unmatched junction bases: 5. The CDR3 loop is CASSFHRGDSYNEQFF. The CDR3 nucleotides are TGCGCCAGCAGCTTTCACAGGGGAGACTCCTACAATGAGCAGTTCTTC. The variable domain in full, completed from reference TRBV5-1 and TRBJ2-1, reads KAGVTQTPRYLIKTRGQQVTLSCSPISGHRSVSWYQQTPGQGLQFLFEYFSETQRNKGNFPGRFSGRQFSNSRSEMNVSTLELGDSALYLCASSFHRGDSYNEQFFGPGTRLTVL.

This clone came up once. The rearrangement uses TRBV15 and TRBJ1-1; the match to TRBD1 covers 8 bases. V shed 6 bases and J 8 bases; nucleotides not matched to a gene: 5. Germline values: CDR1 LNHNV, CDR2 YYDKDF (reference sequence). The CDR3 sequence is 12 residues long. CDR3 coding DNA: TGTGCCACCAGAGACAGGGGTAGGGAAGCTTTCTTT. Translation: CATRDRGREAFF. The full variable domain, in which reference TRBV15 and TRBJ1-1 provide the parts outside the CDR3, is DAMVIQNPRYQVTQFGKPVTLSCSQTLNHNVMYWYQQKSSQAPKLLFHYYDKDFNNEADTPDNFQSRRPNTSFCFLDIRSPGLGDTAMYLCATRDRGREAFFGQGTRLTVV.

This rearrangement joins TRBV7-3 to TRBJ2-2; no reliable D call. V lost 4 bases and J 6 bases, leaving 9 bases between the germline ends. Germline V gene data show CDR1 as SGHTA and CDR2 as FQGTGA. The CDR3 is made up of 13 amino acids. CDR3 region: CASSSTPSGELFF. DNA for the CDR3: TGTGCCAGCAGCTCGACACCGTCCGGGGAGCTGTTTTTT.

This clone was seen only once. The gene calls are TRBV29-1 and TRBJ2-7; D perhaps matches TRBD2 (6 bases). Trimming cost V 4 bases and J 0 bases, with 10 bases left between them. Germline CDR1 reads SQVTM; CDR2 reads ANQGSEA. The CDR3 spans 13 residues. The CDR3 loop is CSVGDSVSYEQYF. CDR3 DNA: TGCAGCGTTGGGGACTCCGTCTCCTACGAGCAGTACTTC.

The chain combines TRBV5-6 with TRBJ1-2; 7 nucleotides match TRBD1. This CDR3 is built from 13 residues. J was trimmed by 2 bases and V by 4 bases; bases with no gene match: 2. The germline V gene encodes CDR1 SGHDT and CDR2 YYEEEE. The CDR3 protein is CASSPDRNYGYTF. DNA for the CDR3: TGTGCCAGCAGCCCGGACAGGAACTATGGCTACACCTTC.

CDR3 nucleotide sequence: TGTGCCAGCAGCCGGGGTAGGGACTATGGCTACACCTTC. Translating gives CASSRGRDYGYTF. The genes are TRBV6-5 and TRBJ1-2, with no clear D. Trimming took off 6 bases at V and 3 bases at J, with 11 bases between the two ends. The CDR3 totals 13 residues. The germline gives CDR1 MNHEY, CDR2 SVGAGI.

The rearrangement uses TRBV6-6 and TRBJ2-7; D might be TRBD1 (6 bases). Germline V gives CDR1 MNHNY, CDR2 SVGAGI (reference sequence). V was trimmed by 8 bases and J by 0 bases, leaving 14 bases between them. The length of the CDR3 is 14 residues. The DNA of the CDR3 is TGTGCCAGCGGGGGAACAGGGTTCTCCTACGAGCAGTACTTC. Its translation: CASGGTGFSYEQYF.

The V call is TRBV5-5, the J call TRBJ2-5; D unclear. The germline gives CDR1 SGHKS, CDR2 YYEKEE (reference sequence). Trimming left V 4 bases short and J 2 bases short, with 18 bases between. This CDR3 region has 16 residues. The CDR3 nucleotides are TGTGCCAGCAGCGACCTAATCGTCACAGATCAAGAGACCCAGTACTTC. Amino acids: CASSDLIVTDQETQYF. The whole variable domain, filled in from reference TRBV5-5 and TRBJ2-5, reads DAGVTQSPTHLIKTRGQQVTLRCSPISGHKSVSWYQQVLGQGPQFIFQYYEKEERGRGNFPDRFSARQFPNYSSELNVNALLLGDSALYLCASSDLIVTDQETQYFGPGTRLLVL.

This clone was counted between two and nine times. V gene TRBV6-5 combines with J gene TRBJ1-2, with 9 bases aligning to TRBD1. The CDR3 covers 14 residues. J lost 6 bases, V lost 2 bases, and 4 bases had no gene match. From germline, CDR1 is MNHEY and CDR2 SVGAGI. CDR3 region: CASSYGTGRDGYTF. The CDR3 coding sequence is TGTGCCAGCAGTTACGGGACAGGGAGGGATGGCTACACCTTC.

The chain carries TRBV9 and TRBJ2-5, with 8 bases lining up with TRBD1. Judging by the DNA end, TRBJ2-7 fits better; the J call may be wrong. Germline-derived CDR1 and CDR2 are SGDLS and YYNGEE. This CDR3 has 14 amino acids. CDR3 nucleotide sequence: TGTGCCAGCAGCCCGGGACAGGCCCTCTACGAGCAGTACTTC. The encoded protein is CASSPGQALYEQYF.

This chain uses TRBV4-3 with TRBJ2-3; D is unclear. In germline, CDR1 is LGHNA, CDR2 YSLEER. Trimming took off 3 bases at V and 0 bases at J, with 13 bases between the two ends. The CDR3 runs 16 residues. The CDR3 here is CASSQVGGQSTDTQYF. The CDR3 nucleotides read TGCGCCAGCAGCCAGGTGGGTGGGCAGAGCACAGATACGCAGTATTTT.

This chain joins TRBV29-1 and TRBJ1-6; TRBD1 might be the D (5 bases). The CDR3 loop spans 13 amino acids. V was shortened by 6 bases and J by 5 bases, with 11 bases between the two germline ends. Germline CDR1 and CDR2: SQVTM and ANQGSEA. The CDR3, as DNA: TGCAGCGTGTCCGCGGGGGATAATTCACCCCTCCACTTT. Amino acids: CSVSAGDNSPLHF.

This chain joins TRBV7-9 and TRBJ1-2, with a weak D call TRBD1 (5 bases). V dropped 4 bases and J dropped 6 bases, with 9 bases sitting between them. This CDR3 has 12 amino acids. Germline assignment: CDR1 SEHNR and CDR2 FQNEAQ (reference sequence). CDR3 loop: CASSWGGNGYTF. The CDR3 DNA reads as TGTGCCAGCAGCTGGGGGGGTAATGGCTACACCTTC.

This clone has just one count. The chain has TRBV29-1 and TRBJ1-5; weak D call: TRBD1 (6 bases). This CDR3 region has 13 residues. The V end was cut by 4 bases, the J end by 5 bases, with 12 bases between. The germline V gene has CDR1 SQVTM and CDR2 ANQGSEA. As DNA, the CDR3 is TGCAGCGTTGTCTTGGGGGCCGATCAGCCCCAGCATTTT. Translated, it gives CSVVLGADQPQHF. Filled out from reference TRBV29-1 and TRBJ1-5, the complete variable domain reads SAVISQKPSRDICQRGTSLTIQCQVDSQVTMMFWYRQQPGQSLTLIATANQGSEATYESGFVIDKFPISRPNLTFSTLTVSNMSPEDSSIYLCSVVLGADQPQHFGDGTRLSIL.

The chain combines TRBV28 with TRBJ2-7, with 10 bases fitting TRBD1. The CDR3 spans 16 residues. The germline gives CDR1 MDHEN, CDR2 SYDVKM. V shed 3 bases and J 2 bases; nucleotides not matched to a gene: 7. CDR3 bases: TGTGCCAGCAGTTTTTTTAAGGGACAGGGGCCCTACGAGCAGTACTTC. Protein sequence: CASSFFKGQGPYEQYF.

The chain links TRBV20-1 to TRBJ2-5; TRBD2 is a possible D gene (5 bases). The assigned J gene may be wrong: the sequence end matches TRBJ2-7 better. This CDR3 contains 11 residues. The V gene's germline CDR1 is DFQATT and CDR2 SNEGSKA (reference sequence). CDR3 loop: CSPRGAYEQYF. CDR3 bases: TGCAGCCCTCGGGGTGCCTACGAGCAGTACTTC.

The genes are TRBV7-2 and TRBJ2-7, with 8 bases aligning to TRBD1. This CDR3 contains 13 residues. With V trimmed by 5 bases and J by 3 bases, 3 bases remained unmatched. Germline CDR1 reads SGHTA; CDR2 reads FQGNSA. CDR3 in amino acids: CASSRDRNYEQYF. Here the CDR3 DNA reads TGTGCCAGCAGCCGGGACAGGAACTACGAGCAGTACTTC. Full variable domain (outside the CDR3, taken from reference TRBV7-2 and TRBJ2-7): GAGVSQSPSNKVTEKGKDVELRCDPISGHTALYWYRQSLGQGLEFLIYFQGNSAPDKSGLPSDRFSAERTGGSVSTLTIQRTQQEDSAVYLCASSRDRNYEQYFGPGTRLTVT.

In DNA, the CDR3 is TGCGCCAGCAGCTTGTATTCTGGGGCCAACGTCCTGACTTTC. This sequence encodes CASSLYSGANVLTF. V gene TRBV5-1 combines with J gene TRBJ2-6; D is uncertain. The CDR3 length is 14 residues. Germline-derived CDR1 and CDR2 are SGHRS and YFSETQ. Trimming stripped 1 base from V and 1 base from J, with 3 bases between. Combining the CDR3 with reference TRBV5-1 and TRBJ2-6 gives the whole variable domain KAGVTQTPRYLIKTRGQQVTLSCSPISGHRSVSWYQQTPGQGLQFLFEYFSETQRNKGNFPGRFSGRQFSNSRSEMNVSTLELGDSALYLCASSLYSGANVLTFGAGSRLTVL.

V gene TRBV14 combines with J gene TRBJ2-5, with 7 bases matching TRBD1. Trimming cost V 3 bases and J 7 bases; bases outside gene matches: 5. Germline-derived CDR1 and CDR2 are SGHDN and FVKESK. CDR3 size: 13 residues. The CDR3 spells CASSHYNRGTQYF. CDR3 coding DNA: TGTGCCAGCAGCCATTACAACAGGGGGACCCAGTACTTC. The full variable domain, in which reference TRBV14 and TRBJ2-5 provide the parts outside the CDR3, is EAGVTQFPSHSVIEKGQTVTLRCDPISGHDNLYWYRRVMGKEIKFLLHFVKESKQDESGMPNNRFLAERTGGTYSTLKVQPAELEDSGVYFCASSHYNRGTQYFGPGTRLLVL.

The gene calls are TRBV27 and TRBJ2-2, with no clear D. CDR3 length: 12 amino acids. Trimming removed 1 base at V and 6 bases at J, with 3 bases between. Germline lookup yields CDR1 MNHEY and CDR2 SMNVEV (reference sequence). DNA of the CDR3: TGTGCCAGCAGTTTATTATCCGGGGAGCTGTTTTTT. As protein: CASSLLSGELFF.